Below, one TCR beta chain is given with its context. Its matching antigen is unknown. This specimen comes from a study of molecular identifiers for immune sequencing clone quantification. The CDR3 runs to 16 residues. Germline V gene sequence: CDR1 LGHNA, CDR2 YNFKEQ. Trimming removed 3 bases from V and 2 bases from J; junction bases left unmatched: 10. Notes on the study in general: Barcode collisions between identical TCR molecules could shrink estimates of highly expanded clone sizes.

The authors gated naive CD8 T cells as CD8+CD4-CCR7+CD45RA+ for sorting. MiXCR, run by TCRdb on the PCR reads, gives a single entry per CDR3 protein. The sample has under 600,000 distinct CDR3 sequences, 20% to 25% seen once. The V and J genes are TRBV4-2 and TRBJ2-7, with TRBD1 matching 7 bases. The sample was naive CD8+ T cells from blood, with Jurkat cell RNA spiked in. As for subset: FACS-sorted CD8+CD4-CCR7+CD45RA+ naive T cells. This clonotype was sampled from a human donor in good health. Some libraries in this study had Jurkat cell RNA spiked in. CDR3 DNA: TGTGCCAGCAGCCATGATCCCGGGACAGCGGCCTACGAGCAGTACTTC. Translated: CASSHDPGTAAYEQYF.